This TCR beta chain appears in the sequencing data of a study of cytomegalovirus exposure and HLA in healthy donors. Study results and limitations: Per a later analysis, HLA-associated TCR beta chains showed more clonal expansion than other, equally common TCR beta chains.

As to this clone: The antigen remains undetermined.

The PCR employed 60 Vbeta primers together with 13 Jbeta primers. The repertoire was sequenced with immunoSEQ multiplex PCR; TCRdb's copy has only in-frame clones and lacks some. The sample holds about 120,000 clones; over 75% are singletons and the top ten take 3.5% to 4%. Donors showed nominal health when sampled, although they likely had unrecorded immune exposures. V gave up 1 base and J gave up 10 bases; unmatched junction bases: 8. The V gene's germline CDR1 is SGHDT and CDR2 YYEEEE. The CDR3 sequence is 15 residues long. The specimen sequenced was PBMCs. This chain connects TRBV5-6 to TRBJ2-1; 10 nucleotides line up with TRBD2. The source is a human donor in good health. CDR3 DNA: TGTGCCAGCAGCTTGCTTATCCTAGCGGGAGTAGAGCAGTTCTTC. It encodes CASSLLILAGVEQFF.